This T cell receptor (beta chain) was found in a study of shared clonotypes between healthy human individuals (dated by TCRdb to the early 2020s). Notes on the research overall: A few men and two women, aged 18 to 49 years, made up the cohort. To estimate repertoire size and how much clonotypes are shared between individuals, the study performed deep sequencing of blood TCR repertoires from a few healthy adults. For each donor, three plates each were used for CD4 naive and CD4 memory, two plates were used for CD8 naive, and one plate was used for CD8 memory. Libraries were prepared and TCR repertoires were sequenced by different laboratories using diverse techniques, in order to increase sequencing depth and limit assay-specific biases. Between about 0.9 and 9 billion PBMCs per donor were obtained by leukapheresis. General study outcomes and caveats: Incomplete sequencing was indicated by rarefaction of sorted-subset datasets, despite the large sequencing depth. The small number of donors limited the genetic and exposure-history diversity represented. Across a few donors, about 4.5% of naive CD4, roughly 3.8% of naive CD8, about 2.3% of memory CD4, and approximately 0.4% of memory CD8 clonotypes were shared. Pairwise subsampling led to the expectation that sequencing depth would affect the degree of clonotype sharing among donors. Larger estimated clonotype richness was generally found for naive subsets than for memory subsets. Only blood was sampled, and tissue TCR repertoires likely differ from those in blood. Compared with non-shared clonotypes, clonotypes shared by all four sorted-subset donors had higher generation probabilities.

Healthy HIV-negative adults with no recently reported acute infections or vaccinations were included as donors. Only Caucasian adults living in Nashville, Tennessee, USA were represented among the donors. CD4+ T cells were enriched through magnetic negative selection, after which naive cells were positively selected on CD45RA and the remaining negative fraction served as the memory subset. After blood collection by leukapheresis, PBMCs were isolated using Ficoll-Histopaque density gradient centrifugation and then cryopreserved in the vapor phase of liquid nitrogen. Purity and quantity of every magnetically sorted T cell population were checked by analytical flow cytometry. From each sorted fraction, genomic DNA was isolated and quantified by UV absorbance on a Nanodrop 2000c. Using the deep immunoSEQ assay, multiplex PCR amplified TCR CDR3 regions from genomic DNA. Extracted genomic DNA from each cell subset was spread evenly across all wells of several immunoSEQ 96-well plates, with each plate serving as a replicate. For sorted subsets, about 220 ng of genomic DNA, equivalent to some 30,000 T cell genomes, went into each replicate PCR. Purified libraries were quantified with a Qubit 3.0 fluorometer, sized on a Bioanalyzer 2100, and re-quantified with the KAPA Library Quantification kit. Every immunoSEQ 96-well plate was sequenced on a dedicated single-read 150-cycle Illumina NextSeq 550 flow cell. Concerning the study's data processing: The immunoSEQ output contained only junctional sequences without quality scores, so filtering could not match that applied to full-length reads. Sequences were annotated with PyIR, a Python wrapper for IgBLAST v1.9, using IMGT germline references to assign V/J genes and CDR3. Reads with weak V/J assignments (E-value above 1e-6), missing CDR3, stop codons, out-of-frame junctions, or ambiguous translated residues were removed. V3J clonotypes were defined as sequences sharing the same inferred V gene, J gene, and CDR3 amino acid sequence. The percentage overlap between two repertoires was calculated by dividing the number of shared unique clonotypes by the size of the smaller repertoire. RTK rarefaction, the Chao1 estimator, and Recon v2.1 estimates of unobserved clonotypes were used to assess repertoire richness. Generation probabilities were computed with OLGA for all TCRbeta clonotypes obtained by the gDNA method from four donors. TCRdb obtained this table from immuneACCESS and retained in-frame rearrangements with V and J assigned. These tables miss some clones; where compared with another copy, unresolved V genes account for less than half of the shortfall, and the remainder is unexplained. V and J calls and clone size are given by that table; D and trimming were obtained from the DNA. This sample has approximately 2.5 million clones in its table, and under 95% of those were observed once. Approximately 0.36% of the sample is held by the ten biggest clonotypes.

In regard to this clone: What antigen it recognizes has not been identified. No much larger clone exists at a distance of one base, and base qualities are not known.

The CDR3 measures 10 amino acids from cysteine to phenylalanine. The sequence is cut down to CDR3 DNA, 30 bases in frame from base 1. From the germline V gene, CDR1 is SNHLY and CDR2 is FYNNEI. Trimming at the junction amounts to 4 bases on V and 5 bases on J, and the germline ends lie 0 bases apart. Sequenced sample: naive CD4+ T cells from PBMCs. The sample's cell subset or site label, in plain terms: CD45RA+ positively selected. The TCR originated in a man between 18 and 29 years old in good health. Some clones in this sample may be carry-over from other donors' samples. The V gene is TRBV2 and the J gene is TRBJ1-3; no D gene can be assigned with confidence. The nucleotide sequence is TGTGCCAGCAGTGGAAACACCATATATTTT. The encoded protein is CASSGNTIYF. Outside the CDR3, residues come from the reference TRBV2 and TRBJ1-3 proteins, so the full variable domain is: EPEVTQTPSHQVTQMGQEVILRCVPISNHLYFYWYRQILGQKVEFLVSFYNNEISEKSEIFDDQFSVERPDGSNFTLKIRSTKLEDSAMYFCASSGNTIYFGEGSWLTVV.